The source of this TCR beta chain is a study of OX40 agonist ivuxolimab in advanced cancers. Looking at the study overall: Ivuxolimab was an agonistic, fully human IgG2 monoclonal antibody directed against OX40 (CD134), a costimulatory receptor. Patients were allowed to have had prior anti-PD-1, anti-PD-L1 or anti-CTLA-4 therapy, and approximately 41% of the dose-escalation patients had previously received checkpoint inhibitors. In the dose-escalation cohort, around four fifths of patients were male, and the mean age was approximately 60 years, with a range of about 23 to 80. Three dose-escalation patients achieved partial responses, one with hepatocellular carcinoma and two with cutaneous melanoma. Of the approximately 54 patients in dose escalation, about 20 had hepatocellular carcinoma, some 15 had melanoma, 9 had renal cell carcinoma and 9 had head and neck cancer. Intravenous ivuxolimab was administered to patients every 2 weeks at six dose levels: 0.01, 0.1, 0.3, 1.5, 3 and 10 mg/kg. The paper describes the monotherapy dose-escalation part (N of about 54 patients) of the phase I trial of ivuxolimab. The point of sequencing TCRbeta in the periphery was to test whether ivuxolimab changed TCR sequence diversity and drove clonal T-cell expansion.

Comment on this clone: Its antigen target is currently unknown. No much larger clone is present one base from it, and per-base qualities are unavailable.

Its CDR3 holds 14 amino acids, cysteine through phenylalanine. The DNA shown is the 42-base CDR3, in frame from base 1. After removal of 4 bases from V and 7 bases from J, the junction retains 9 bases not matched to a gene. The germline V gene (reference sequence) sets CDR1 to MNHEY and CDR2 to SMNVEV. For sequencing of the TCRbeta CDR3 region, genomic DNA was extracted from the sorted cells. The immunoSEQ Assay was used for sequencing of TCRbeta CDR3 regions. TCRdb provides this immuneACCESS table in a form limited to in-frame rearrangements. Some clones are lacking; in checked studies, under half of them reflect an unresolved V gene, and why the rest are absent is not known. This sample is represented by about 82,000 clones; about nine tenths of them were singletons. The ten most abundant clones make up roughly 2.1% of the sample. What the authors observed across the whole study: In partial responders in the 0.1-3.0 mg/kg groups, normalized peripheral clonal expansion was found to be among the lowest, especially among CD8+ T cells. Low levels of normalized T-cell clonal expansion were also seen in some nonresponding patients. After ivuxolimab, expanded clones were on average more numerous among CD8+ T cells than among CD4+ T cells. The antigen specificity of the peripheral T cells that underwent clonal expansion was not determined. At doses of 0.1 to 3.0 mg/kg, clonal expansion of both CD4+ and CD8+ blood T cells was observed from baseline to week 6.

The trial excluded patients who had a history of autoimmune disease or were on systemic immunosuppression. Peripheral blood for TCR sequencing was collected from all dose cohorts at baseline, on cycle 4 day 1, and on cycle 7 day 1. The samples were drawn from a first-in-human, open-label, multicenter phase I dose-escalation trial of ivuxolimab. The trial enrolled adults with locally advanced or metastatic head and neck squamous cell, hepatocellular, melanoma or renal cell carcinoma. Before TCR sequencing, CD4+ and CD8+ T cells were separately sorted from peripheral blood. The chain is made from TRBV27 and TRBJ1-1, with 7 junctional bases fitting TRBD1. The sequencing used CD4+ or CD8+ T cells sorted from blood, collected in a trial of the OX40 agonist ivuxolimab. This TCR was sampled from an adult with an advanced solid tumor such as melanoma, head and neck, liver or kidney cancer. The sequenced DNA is TGTGCCAGCAGTTACTCCTTTAGACAGGGTGAAGCTTTCTTT. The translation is CASSYSFRQGEAFF.